Included here is one TCR beta chain sequence, with context. This clone was recorded once. The antigen it recognizes is unknown. Base qualities are not provided; no much larger clone lies one nucleotide away. Collaborating institutions collected whole blood in K2EDTA tubes following their own protocols. For TCRbeta analysis, collaborators shipped samples in one of three forms: frozen whole blood, isolated PBMCs, or DNA extracted from either of those sample types. The CDR3 measures 17 amino acids from cysteine to phenylalanine. Kept here is only the CDR3 DNA, which spans 51 bases and is read in frame from base 1. The V and J ends are trimmed by 4 bases and 2 bases, leaving 20 bases between them. For CDR1 and CDR2, the germline V gene (reference sequence) lists SEHNR and FQNEAQ. The record originates from a study of blood T cell repertoires in COVID-19 (TCRdb year 2020). Context from the whole study: The collaborator samples originated in the United States, Italy and Spain and spanned the acute and convalescent phases of COVID-19. The prospective study material was composed of cDNA or gDNA derived from T cells, B-cell-depleted T cells, or PBMCs. Deeply sampled blood TCRbeta repertoires from subjects exposed to, actively infected with, or recovered from COVID-19 were included in the dataset. A freely available public database, intended as a resource for researchers studying the immune response to SARS-CoV-2, is where the repertoires were released. Samples came from the ongoing ImmuneRACE study (first 160 participants) plus 1,254 subjects from 6 global collaborators. A de-identified subject ID, COVID-19 status, age in years and sex were almost always included in the sample metadata. HLA class I and class II types, where available, came from metadata supplied by the sample provider rather than from assay-based typing. The research as a whole found: How much clinical and demographic metadata was included differed by source and by participant, and the metadata was provided uncurated.

The immunoSEQ Assay, a bias-controlled multiplex PCR, was used to amplify TCRbeta CDR3 regions from genomic DNA. The paper's data handling went like this. Within the assay, amplification of reference gene primers was used to estimate how many nucleated cells each sample contained. Sequence reads were collapsed and filtered to measure the absolute abundance of every unique TCRbeta CDR3 rearrangement. For each sample, productive Simpson clonality was calculated by taking the square root of Simpson's diversity index across productive rearrangements. What TCRdb holds here is the immuneACCESS table cut down to in-frame rearrangements. Part of the clones is not present; checked against another copy, under half of the missing clones reflect an unresolved V gene, and the others are unexplained. For V, J and clone size, that table is used; D and trimming come from the DNA. Here the sample has some 58,000 clones; around 92% occur a single time. The ten largest clones add up to 4.5% to 5.5% of the sample.

This sequence uses TRBV7-9 and TRBJ1-1, with TRBD1 perhaps the D gene, on 5 matching bases. The origin of this receptor is a man over 45 with active COVID-19. The specimen was peripheral blood. The DNA sequence follows: TGTGCCAGCAGCTCGGATAAATACGGGGGGTTCAACACTGAAGCTTTCTTT. Its amino acids are CASSSDKYGGFNTEAFF. With all but the CDR3 taken from the reference TRBV7-9 and TRBJ1-1 genes, the full variable domain is: DTGVSQNPRHKITKRGQNVTFRCDPISEHNRLYWYRQTLGQGPEFLTYFQNEAQLEKSRLLSDRFSAERPKGSFSTLEIQRTEQGDSAMYLCASSSDKYGGFNTEAFFGQGTRLTVV.